This T cell receptor beta chain is from a study of blood T cell repertoires in COVID-19. Study-level information: COVID-19 samples, acute and convalescent, were from the United States, Italy and Spain. Nucleic acid was either cDNA or gDNA, and it came from T cells, B-cell-depleted T cells, or PBMCs.

TCRdb keeps only in-frame clones here, not all; method: immunoSEQ multiplex PCR. Of about 190,000 clones in the sample, roughly 80% were seen once. V was shortened by 4 bases and J by 1 base, with 13 bases between the two germline ends. CDR3 length: 15 residues. Germline CDR1 and CDR2: SGHNT and YYREEE (reference sequence). Seattle's enrolled individuals joined amid active infection and were then monitored longitudinally. The sample was peripheral blood. The TCR was taken from a woman aged 60-75 years with COVID-19, enrolled during active disease. The genes are TRBV5-4 and TRBJ2-3; no reliable D call. CDR3 bases: TGTGCCAGCAGCAGTCTATACCCGGGCACAGATACGCAGTATTTT. It specifies CASSSLYPGTDTQYF.